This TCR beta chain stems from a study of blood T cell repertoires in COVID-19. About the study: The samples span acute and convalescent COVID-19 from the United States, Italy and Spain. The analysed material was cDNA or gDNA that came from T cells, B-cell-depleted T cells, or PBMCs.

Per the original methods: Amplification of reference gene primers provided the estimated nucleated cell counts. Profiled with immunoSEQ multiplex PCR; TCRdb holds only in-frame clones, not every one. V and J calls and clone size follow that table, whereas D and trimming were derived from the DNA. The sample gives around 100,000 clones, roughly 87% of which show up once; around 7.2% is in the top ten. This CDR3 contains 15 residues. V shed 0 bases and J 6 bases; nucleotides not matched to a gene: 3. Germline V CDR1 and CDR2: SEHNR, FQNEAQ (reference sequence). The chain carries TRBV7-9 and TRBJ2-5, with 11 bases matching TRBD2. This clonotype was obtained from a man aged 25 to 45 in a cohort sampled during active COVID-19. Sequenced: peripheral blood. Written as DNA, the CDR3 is TGTGCCAGCAGCTTAGCTAGCGGGGGGGCGAAGACCCAGTACTTC. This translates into CASSLASGGAKTQYF.